The 13 T cell receptor beta chains presented below share a single source sample, sequenced in a study of blood T cell repertoires in COVID-19. Libraries were prepared by immunoSEQ multiplex PCR; TCRdb keeps only in-frame clonotypes and omits some of them. The top ten hold under 3.5% of the sample, which has approximately 180,000 clones, 80% to 90% seen once. The sequenced material came from peripheral blood. The receptors were gathered from a man aged 55-75 years with acute or convalescent COVID-19.

This clone was detected only a few times. This rearrangement joins TRBV7-9 to TRBJ1-2; 9 bases map to TRBD1. The ends lost 4 bases at V and 1 base at J; junction bases unmatched: 7. The CDR3 has 16 amino acids. Per germline, CDR1 SEHNR and CDR2 FQNEAQ (reference sequence). The CDR3 sequence is CASSSFRTGDNYGYTF. The CDR3 region has the DNA TGTGCCAGCAGCTCCTTCAGGACAGGGGATAACTATGGCTACACCTTC.

The chain's CDR3 is CASSGRQGTRVFEAFF. In nucleotides, the CDR3 is TGTGCCAGCAGTGGGAGACAGGGGACTCGTGTATTTGAAGCTTTCTTT. The chain recombines TRBV6-1 with TRBJ1-1; 8 nucleotides match TRBD1. Trimming removed 4 bases from V and 7 bases from J; junction bases left unmatched: 14. The CDR3 consists of 16 residues. Germline CDR1 is MNHNS and CDR2 is SASEGT.

The genes are TRBV4-2 and TRBJ2-7, with D maybe TRBD1 (6 bases). Germline V gene sequence: CDR1 LGHNA, CDR2 YNFKEQ. The CDR3 loop spans 14 amino acids. V was shortened by 3 bases and J by 5 bases, with 14 bases between the two germline ends. CDR3 loop: CASSHDRTAHEQYF. Here the CDR3 DNA reads TGTGCCAGCAGCCACGACAGGACTGCCCACGAGCAGTACTTC.

The rearrangement uses TRBV18 and TRBJ2-4; D remains ambiguous. Germline assignment: CDR1 KGHSH and CDR2 LQKENI. Trimming stripped 3 bases from V and 0 bases from J, with 12 bases between. CDR3 length: 16 residues. The CDR3 bases are TGTGCCAGCTCACCGGGCAGGCTCTTAGCCAAAAACATTCAGTACTTC. It is translated as CASSPGRLLAKNIQYF.

The rearrangement links TRBV4-1 to TRBJ1-4; D possibly corresponds to TRBD1 (6 bases). The germline CDR1 and CDR2 sequences are MGHRA and YSYEKL. This CDR3 is built from 16 residues. Trimming pared 4 bases from V and 0 bases from J, leaving 12 bases between. The CDR3 region has the DNA TGCGCCAGCAGCCGCCAAACAGGGCCAACTAATGAAAAACTGTTTTTT. It codes for CASSRQTGPTNEKLFF.

The V and J genes are TRBV5-8 and TRBJ1-4, with TRBD1 identical over 7 bases. The CDR3 has 15 residues. Per germline, CDR1 SGHTS and CDR2 YDEGEE. V dropped 4 bases and J dropped 6; count of bases not matched to a gene: 9. CDR3 DNA sequence: TGTGCCAGCAGCCCCAGGGGGAGCTTATATGAAAAACTGTTTTTT. This sequence encodes CASSPRGSLYEKLFF.

V usage is TRBV7-8 and J usage is TRBJ2-1, with D unresolved. The V gene's germline CDR1 is SGHVS and CDR2 FQNEAQ. CDR3 length: 12 residues. Trimming cost V 5 bases and J 8 bases, with 10 bases left between them. CDR3 sequence reads: CASSRSTHEQFF. CDR3 nucleotides: TGTGCCAGCAGCCGTAGTACGCATGAGCAGTTCTTC.

The rearrangement links TRBV2 to TRBJ1-2; D is ambiguous. The CDR3 is 11 amino acids. Trimming left V 3 bases short and J 4 bases short, with 3 bases between. Germline assignment: CDR1 SNHLY and CDR2 FYNNEI. The CDR3 sequence is CASSDGYGYTF. The CDR3 coding sequence is TGTGCCAGCAGTGACGGCTATGGCTACACCTTC.

The chain links TRBV9 to TRBJ2-7, with 7 bases identical to TRBD2. Germline CDR1 SGDLS, CDR2 YYNGEE. The CDR3 consists of 13 residues. Trimming at V came to 0 bases and at J to 5 bases, leaving 2 bases not matched to a gene. CDR3 in DNA: TGTGCCAGCAGCGTAGCCGGGACTAACGAGCAGTACTTC. Translated: CASSVAGTNEQYF. The variable domain in full, with the rest retrieved from reference TRBV9 and TRBJ2-7, is DSGVTQTPKHLITATGQRVTLRCSPRSGDLSVYWYQQSLDQGLQFLIQYYNGEERAKGNILERFSAQQFPDLHSELNLSSLELGDSALYFCASSVAGTNEQYFGPGTRLTVT.

The V gene is TRBV28, the J gene TRBJ2-7; D might be TRBD2 (5 bases). The germline V gene encodes CDR1 MDHEN and CDR2 SYDVKM. The CDR3 runs to 13 residues. V shed 0 bases and J shed 6 bases, with 9 bases lying between them. Here the CDR3 reads CASSLWLAGEQYF. DNA for the CDR3: TGTGCCAGCAGTTTATGGCTAGCAGGCGAGCAGTACTTC.

The genes are TRBV3-1 (or the pseudogene TRBV3-2) and TRBJ2-2, with TRBD2 as a possible D gene (5 bases). Germline CDR1 reads LGHDT; CDR2 reads YNNKEL (reference sequence). Between the trimmed V and J ends, which lost 4 bases and 1 base, there was a span of 7 bases. The CDR3 loop spans 14 amino acids. The CDR3: CASSPGLNTGELFF. The CDR3 region has the DNA TGTGCCAGCAGCCCTGGACTGAACACCGGGGAGCTGTTTTTT.

CDR3 in DNA: TGTGCCAGCAGCCTTTTCGGGGGATGGGAGCAGTACTTC. This gives the protein CASSLFGGWEQYF. The rearrangement joins TRBV27 to TRBJ2-7; tentatively, D is TRBD2 (6 bases). The CDR3 spans 13 residues. Germline lookup yields CDR1 MNHEY and CDR2 SMNVEV (reference sequence). V was pared by 6 bases and J by 7 bases, with 16 bases between.

This chain joins TRBV6-2 or TRBV6-3 and TRBJ2-7, with TRBD2 matching over 10 bases. Per germline, CDR1 MNHEY and CDR2 SVGEGT. With V trimmed by 5 bases and J by 2 bases, 3 bases remained unmatched. The CDR3 runs 14 residues. CDR3 in amino acids: CASSPTSGTYEQYF. In nucleotides, the CDR3 is TGTGCCAGCAGTCCAACTAGCGGGACCTACGAGCAGTACTTC.